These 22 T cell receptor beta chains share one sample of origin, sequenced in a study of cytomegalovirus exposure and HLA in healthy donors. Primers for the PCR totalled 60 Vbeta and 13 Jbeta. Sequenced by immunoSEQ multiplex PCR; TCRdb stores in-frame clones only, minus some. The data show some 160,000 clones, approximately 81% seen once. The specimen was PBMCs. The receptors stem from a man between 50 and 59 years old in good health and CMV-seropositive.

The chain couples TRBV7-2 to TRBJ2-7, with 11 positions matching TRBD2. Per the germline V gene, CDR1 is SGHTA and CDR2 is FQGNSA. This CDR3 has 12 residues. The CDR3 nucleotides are TGTGCAGTAGCGGGAGGGCCACAAGAGCAGTACTTC. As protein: CAVAGGPQEQYF.

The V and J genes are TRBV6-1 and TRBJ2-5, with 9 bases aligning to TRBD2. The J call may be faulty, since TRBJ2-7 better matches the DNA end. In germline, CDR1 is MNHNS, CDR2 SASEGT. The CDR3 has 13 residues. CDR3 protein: CASILAGTYEQYF. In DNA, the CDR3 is TGTGCCAGCATCCTAGCGGGGACTTACGAGCAGTACTTC.

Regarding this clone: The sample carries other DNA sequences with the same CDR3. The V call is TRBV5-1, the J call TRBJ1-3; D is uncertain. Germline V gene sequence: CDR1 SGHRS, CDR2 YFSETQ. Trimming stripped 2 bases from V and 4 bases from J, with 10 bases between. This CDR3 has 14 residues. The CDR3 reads CASSLAGYGNTIYF. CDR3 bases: TGCGCCAGCAGCTTAGCGGGGTACGGAAACACCATATATTTT.

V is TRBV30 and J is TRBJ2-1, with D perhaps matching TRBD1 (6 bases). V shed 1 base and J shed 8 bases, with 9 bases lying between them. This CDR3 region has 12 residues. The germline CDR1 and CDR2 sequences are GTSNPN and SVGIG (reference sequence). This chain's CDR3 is CAWSDWGHEQFF. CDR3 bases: TGTGCCTGGAGTGATTGGGGGCATGAGCAGTTCTTC.

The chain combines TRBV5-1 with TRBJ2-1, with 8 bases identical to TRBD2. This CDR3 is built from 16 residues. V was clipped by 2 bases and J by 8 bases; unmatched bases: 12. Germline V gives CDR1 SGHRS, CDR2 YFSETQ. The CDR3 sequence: CASSFTGRDPADEQFF. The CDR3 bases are TGCGCCAGCAGCTTCACCGGGAGGGATCCTGCCGATGAGCAGTTCTTC.

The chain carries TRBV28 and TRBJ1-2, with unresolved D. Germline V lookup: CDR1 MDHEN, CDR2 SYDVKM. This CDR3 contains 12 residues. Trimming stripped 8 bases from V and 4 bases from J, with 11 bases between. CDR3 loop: CASSTVRYGYTF. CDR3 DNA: TGTGCCAGCTCGACTGTTCGCTATGGCTACACCTTC.

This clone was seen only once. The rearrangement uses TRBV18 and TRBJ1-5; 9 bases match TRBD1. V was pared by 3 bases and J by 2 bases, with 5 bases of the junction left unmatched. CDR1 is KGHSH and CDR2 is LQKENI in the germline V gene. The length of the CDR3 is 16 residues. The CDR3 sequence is CASSPGQGGGNQPQHF. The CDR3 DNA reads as TGTGCCAGCTCACCGGGACAGGGAGGAGGCAATCAGCCCCAGCATTTT.

The CDR3 bases are TGTGCCAGTAGTATATCCCGGTACAGCAATCAGCCCCAGCATTTT. Protein sequence: CASSISRYSNQPQHF. The chain couples TRBV19 to TRBJ1-5; D call uncertain. The CDR3 has 15 amino acids. Germline V lookup: CDR1 LNHDA, CDR2 SQIVND (reference sequence). V lost 2 bases to trimming and J lost 1 base, with 9 bases between them.

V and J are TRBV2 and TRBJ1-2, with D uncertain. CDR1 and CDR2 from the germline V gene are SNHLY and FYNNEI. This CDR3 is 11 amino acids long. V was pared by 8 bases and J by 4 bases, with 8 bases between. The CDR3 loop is CASGEFYGYTF. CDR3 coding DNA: TGTGCCAGCGGGGAGTTCTATGGCTACACCTTC.

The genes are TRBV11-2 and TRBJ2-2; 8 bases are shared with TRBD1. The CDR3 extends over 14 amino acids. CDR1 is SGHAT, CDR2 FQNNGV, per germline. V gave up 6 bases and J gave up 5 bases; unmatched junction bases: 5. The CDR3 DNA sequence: TGTGCCAGCAGTTTTCAGGGGGCTACCGGGGAGCTGTTTTTT. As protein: CASSFQGATGELFF.

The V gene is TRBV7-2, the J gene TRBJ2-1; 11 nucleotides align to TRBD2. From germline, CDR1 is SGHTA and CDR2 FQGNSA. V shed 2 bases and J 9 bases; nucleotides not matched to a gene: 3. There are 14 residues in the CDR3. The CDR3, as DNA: TGTGCCAGCAGCTTACTAGCGGGAGGAAGTGAGCAGTTCTTC. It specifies CASSLLAGGSEQFF. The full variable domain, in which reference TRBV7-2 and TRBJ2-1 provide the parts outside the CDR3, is GAGVSQSPSNKVTEKGKDVELRCDPISGHTALYWYRQSLGQGLEFLIYFQGNSAPDKSGLPSDRFSAERTGGSVSTLTIQRTQQEDSAVYLCASSLLAGGSEQFFGPGTRLTVL.

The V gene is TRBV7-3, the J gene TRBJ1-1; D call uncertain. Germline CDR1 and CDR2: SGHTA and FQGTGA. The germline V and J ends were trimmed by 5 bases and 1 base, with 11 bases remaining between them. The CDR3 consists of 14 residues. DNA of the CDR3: TGTGCCAGCAGCCCTACCGTCGGGAACACTGAAGCTTTCTTT. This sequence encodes CASSPTVGNTEAFF.

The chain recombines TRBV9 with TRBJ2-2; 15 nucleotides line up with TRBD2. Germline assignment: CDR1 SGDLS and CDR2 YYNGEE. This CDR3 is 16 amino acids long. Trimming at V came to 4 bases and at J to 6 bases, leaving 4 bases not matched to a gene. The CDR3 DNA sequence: TGTGCCAGCAGCTTAAGGACTAGCGGGAGGGCCGGGGAGCTGTTTTTT. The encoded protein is CASSLRTSGRAGELFF.

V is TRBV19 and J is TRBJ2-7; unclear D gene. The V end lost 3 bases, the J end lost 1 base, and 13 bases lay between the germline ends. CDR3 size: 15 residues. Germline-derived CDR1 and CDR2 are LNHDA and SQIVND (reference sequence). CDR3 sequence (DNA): TGTGCCAGTAGTATCCGATACACCGTTTCCTACGAGCAGTACTTC. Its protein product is CASSIRYTVSYEQYF.

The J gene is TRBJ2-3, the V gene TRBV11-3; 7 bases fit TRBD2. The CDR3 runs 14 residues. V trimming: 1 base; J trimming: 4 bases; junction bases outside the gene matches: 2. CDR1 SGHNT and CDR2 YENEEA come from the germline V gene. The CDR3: CASSLGLAADTQYF. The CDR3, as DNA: TGTGCCAGCAGCTTAGGGCTAGCGGCAGATACGCAGTATTTT.

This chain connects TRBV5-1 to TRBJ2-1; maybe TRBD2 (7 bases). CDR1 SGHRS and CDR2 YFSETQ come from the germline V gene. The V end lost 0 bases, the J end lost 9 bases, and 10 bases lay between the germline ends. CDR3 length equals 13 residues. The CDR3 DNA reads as TGCGCCAGCAGCTTGGGGGGGGGCATTGAGCAGTTCTTC. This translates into CASSLGGGIEQFF.

The CDR3 DNA follows: TGTGCCAGCAGCTTCGGAAGGGAGGATACGCAGTATTTT. Translating gives CASSFGREDTQYF. The chain joins TRBV11-1 to TRBJ2-3; TRBD2 is a possible D gene (5 bases). Looked up from germline, CDR1 is SGHAT and CDR2 is FQDESV (reference sequence). The CDR3 runs 13 residues. V was clipped by 3 bases and J by 6 bases, with 10 bases between them.

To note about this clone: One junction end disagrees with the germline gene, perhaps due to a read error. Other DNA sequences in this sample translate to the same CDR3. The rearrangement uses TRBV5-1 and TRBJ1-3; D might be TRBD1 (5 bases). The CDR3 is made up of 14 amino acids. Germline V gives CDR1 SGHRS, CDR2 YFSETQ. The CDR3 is CASSNPTDGNTIYF. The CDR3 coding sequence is TGTGCCAGCAGCAACCCGACAGACGGAAACACCATATATTTT.

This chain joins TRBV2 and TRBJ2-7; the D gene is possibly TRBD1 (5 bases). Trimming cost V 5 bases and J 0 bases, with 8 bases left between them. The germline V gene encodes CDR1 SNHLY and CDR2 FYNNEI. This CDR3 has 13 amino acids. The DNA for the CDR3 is TGTGCCAGCAGTCCAGGGTTCTCCTACGAGCAGTACTTC. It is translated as CASSPGFSYEQYF.

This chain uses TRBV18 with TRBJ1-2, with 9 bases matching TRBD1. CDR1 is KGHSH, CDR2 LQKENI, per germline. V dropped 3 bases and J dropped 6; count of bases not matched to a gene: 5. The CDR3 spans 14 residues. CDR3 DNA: TGTGCCAGCTCACCTGGGACAGGGAATGATGGCTACACCTTC. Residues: CASSPGTGNDGYTF.

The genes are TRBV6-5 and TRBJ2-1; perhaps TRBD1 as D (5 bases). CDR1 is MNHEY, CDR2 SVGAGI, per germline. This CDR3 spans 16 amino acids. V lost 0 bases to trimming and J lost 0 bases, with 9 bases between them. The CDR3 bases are TGTGCCAGCAGTTACTCGGGGCCGAGCTCCTACAATGAGCAGTTCTTC. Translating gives CASSYSGPSSYNEQFF.

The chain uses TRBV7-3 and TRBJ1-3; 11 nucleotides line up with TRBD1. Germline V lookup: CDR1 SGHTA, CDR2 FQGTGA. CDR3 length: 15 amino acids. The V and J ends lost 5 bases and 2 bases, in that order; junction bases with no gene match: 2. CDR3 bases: TGTGCCAGCAGCCTGGACAGGGGGCCTGGAAACACCATATATTTT. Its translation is CASSLDRGPGNTIYF.